The entry that follows covers one T cell receptor (beta chain) sequence. Its antigen remains unidentified. The data derive from a study of T cell responses to AZD1222 COVID-19 vaccine. Study conclusions and caveats: Unmutated variant regions are reportedly targeted by nearly half of spike-specific TCRs. White British donors predominated, females outnumbered males, and clonal diversity was possibly underestimated. Spike-specific TCR repertoires showed rising breadth and depth after two AZD1222 doses.

Profiled with immunoSEQ multiplex PCR; TCRdb holds only in-frame clones, not every one. The sample includes 130,000 to 150,000 clones, more than 85% seen only once; the top ten take roughly an eighth. The CDR3 is 16 residues long. Trimming at V came to 5 bases and at J to 3 bases, leaving 8 bases not matched to a gene. The germline V gene has CDR1 LNHDA and CDR2 SQIVND (reference sequence). This clonotype was obtained from an adult who had recovered from COVID-19. V and J are TRBV19 and TRBJ2-1; 9 bases map to TRBD2. The starting material was peripheral blood, obtained after recovery from COVID-19. CDR3 amino acids: CASSPLAGHNYNEQFF. In nucleotides, the CDR3 is TGTGCCAGTAGTCCTCTAGCGGGACACAACTACAATGAGCAGTTCTTC.